These 8 T cell receptor beta chains were all obtained from the same sample, sequenced in a study of regulatory T cells in long-lasting Graves disease. Construction of TCR beta libraries relied on iRepertoire HTBI primers and on Arm-PCR targeting CDR3 regions. TCRdb reprocessed the multiplex PCR reads via MiXCR and lists one record per CDR3 protein. The table has some 410,000 distinct CDR3 sequences, about a sixth seen once. Time point in this sample: newly diagnosed GD, antithyroid drugs for less than 3 months. PBMCs were the source of the RNA used for TCR sequencing. Separately, the same data were catalogued under a study of T cells in Graves' hyperthyroidism and ophthalmopathy.

The sequenced sample was peripheral blood mononuclear cells (PBMCs), obtained at new diagnosis, from a patient treated with antithyroid drugs. All receptors come from a young woman with Graves disease.

This clonotype was seen at least ten times. The CDR3 bases are TGTGCCAGCAGCCAACGTCTCGGAGCTTTCTTT. It yields the protein CASSQRLGAFF. The rearrangement links TRBV13 to TRBJ1-1; no definite D call. CDR3 length: 11 residues. Germline loops: CDR1 PRHDT, CDR2 FYEKMQ (reference sequence). Trimming stripped 5 bases from V and 10 bases from J, with 11 bases between.

The chain recombines TRBV27 with TRBJ1-2, with TRBD1 matching 7 bases. CDR3 length: 13 amino acids. V shed 5 bases, J shed 7 bases, and the junction held 7 bases outside the gene matches. The germline gives CDR1 MNHEY, CDR2 SMNVEV (reference sequence). This CDR3 reads CASSIGTATGYTF. CDR3 sequence (DNA): TGTGCCAGCAGTATAGGGACAGCCACTGGCTACACCTTC.

This clonotype has just a few counts. V usage is TRBV7-3 and J usage is TRBJ2-7; D gene uncertain. CDR1 is SGHTA and CDR2 is FQGTGA in the germline V gene. Trimming took 3 bases from V and 0 from J, leaving 21 bases between them. The CDR3 consists of 18 residues. The CDR3 protein is CASSFVDCNKWSSYEQYF. The CDR3 DNA is TGTGCCAGCAGCTTTGTTGATTGCAACAAGTGGAGCTCCTACGAGCAGTACTTC.

This clonotype occurred once. This may arise from a read error, as a much more abundant clone is one base away. J is TRBJ2-5 and V is TRBV5-5, with D uncertain. This CDR3 contains 17 residues. V lost 0 bases and J lost 2, with 17 bases in between. The V gene's germline CDR1 is SGHKS and CDR2 YYEKEE (reference sequence). The CDR3 sequence is CASSLGVKTTDQETQYF. DNA of the CDR3: TGTGCCAGCAGCTTGGGCGTCAAGACAACAGATCAAGAGACCCAGTACTTC.

This clonotype was observed many times. This rearrangement joins TRBV5-1 to TRBJ2-2; no firm D call. V was pared by 1 base and J by 4 bases, with 8 bases between. The CDR3 spans 14 residues. Germline CDR1 is SGHRS and CDR2 is YFSETQ. CDR3 in DNA: TGCGCCAGCAGCTTGAGAACTTCCACCGGGGAGCTGTTTTTT. Translated: CASSLRTSTGELFF. The variable domain in full, completed from reference TRBV5-1 and TRBJ2-2, reads KAGVTQTPRYLIKTRGQQVTLSCSPISGHRSVSWYQQTPGQGLQFLFEYFSETQRNKGNFPGRFSGRQFSNSRSEMNVSTLELGDSALYLCASSLRTSTGELFFGEGSRLTVL.

Here the CDR3 DNA reads TGTGCCTGGACAGTCACCTACAATGAGCAGTTCTTC. Translating gives CAWTVTYNEQFF. The chain combines TRBV30 with TRBJ2-1, with D hard to call. The CDR3 is made up of 12 amino acids. From germline, CDR1 is GTSNPN and CDR2 SVGIG (reference sequence). Trimming took off 4 bases at V and 2 bases at J, with 6 bases between the two ends.

This clonotype has at least ten counts. The chain links TRBV20-1 to TRBJ2-7, with TRBD2 matching over 7 bases. Trimming took 3 bases from V and 1 from J; bases not matched to a gene: 15. Per the germline V gene, CDR1 is DFQATT and CDR2 is SNEGSKA (reference sequence). CDR3 length equals 17 residues. CDR3 DNA sequence: TGCAGTGCTAGGGGTAGCGGGTACCCCTTAATTTCCTACGAGCAGTACTTC. Protein product: CSARGSGYPLISYEQYF.

This clonotype was found many times. This chain joins TRBV11-2 and TRBJ2-1; TRBD2 agrees at 9 bases. The CDR3 totals 19 residues. CDR1 and CDR2 from the germline V gene are SGHAT and FQNNGV. Trimming took 1 base from V and 0 from J; bases not matched to a gene: 10. Here the CDR3 reads CASSLGLLAGLSSYNEQFF. DNA for the CDR3: TGTGCCAGCAGCTTAGGATTACTAGCGGGCCTGAGCTCCTACAATGAGCAGTTCTTC. The variable domain in full, completed from reference TRBV11-2 and TRBJ2-1, reads EAGVAQSPRYKIIEKRQSVAFWCNPISGHATLYWYQQILGQGPKLLIQFQNNGVVDDSQLPKDRFSAERLKGVDSTLKIQPAKLEDSAVYLCASSLGLLAGLSSYNEQFFGPGTRLTVL.